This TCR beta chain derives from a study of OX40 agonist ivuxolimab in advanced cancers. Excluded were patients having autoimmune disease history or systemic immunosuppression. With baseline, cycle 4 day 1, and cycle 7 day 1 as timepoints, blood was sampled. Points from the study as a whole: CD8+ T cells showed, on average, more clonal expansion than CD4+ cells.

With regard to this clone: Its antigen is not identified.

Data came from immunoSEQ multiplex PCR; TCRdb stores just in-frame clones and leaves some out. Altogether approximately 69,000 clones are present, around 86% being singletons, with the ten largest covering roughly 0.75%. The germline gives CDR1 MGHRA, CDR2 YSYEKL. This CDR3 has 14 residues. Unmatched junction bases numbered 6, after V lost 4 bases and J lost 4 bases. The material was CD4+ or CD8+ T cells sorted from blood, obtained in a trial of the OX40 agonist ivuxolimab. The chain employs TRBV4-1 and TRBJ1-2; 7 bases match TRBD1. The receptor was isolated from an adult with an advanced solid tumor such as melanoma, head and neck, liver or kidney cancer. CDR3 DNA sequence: TGCGCCAGCAGCCTCTCCGGGACAGTCTATGGCTACACCTTC. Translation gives CASSLSGTVYGYTF.